Below, one T cell receptor (beta chain) is given with its context. Its antigen is as yet unknown. CD4+CD25+CD127- Tregs, CD4+CD25- non-Tregs, CD4 and CD8 cells were sorted. The sample is drawn from a study of Tregs in tolerant kidney transplant recipients. Whole-study results and caveats: This study did not directly address biological reproducibility. Validation in larger populations is needed because few patients were studied.

Generated by immunoSEQ multiplex PCR, the TCRdb table keeps only in-frame clones and is missing some. The sample has about 240,000 clones, roughly 84% seen once; the top ten hold less than 0.75%. Material for sequencing was CD4+ T cells from blood. The clonotype was recovered from a human donor in good health.

DNA of the CDR3: TGTGCCAGCAGCGAGACAGGGGACACCTACAATGAGCAGTTCTTC. It translates to CASSETGDTYNEQFF. The chain combines TRBV9 with TRBJ2-1, with TRBD1 matching over 8 bases. From germline, CDR1 is SGDLS and CDR2 YYNGEE. The ends lost 3 bases at V and 2 bases at J; junction bases unmatched: 4. The CDR3 has 15 amino acids.